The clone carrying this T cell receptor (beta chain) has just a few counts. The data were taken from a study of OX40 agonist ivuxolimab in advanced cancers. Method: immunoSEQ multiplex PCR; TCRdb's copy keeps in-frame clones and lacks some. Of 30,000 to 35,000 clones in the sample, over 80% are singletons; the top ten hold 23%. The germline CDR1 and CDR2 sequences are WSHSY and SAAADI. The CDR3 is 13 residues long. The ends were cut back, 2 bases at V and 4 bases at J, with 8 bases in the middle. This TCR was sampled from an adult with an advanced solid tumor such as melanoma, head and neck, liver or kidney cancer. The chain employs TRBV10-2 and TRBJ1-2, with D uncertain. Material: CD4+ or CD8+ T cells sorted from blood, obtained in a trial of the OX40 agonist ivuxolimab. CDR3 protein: CASSEEEVYGYTF. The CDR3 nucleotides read TGCGCCAGCAGTGAGGAGGAAGTCTATGGCTACACCTTC.